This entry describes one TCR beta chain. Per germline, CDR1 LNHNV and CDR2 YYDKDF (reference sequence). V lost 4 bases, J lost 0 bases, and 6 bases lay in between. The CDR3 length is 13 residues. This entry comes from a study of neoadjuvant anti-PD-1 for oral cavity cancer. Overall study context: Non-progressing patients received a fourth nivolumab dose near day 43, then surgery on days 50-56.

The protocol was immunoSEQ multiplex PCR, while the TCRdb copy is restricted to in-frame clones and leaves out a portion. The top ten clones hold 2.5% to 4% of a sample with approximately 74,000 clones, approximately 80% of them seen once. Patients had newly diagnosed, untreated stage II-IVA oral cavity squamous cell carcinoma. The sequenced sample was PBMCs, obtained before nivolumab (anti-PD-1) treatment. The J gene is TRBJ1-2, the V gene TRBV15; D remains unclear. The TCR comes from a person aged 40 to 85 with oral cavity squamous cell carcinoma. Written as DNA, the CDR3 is TGTGCCACCAGCACCCAGGCTAACTATGGCTACACCTTC. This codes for CATSTQANYGYTF.